This T cell receptor beta chain was sequenced in a study of blood T cell repertoires in COVID-19. A remark on this clone: Other DNA sequences within the sample encode an identical CDR3.

The CDR3 spans 14 residues. Germline loops: CDR1 MNHEY, CDR2 SMNVEV (reference sequence). Trimming cost V 2 bases and J 3 bases; bases outside gene matches: 3. Authors' analysis steps: Amplification of reference gene primers provided the estimated nucleated cell counts. Sequenced by immunoSEQ multiplex PCR; TCRdb stores in-frame clones only, minus some. From that table come the V and J calls and clone size; the DNA was used to work out D and trimming. This table has about 180,000 clones, 85% appearing once. Input material: peripheral blood. The chain has TRBV27 and TRBJ2-7; 8 bases are a match to TRBD2. The sequence derives from a woman aged 45-60 years with COVID-19, enrolled during active disease. CDR3 in amino acids: CASSLRGGLYEQYF. Here the CDR3 DNA reads TGTGCCAGCAGTTTACGGGGGGGCCTCTACGAGCAGTACTTC.